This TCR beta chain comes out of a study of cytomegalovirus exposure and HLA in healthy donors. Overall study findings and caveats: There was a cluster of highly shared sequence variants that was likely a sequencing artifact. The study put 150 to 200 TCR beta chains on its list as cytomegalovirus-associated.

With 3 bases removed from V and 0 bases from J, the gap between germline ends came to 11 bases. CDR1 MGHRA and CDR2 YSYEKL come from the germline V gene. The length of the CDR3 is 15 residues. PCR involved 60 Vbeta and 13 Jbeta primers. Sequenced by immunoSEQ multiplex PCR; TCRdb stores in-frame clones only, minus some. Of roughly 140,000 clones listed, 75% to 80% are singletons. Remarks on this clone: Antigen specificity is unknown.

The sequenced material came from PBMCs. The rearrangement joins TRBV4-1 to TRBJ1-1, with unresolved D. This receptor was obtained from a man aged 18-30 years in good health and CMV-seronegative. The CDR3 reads CASSHPSNLNTEAFF. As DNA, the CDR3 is TGCGCCAGCAGCCACCCGAGCAATCTGAACACTGAAGCTTTCTTT.